The sequence of this T cell receptor (beta chain) was determined in a study of T-cell reconstitution after alpha-beta-depleted transplantation in children. It was with unique molecular identifiers that the TCRbeta library was prepared. Each CDR3 protein gets one entry after TCRdb re-called the PCR reads with MiXCR. Among 190,000 or so distinct CDR3 sequences, roughly 15% were seen once, and the ten largest hold approximately 13%. CDR1 is SQVTM and CDR2 is ANQGSEA in the germline V gene. This CDR3 has 12 amino acids. The V end lost 5 bases, the J end lost 5 bases, and 12 bases lay between the germline ends.

The clonotype comes from a human donor who donated a stem cell graft to a child with acute lymphoblastic leukemia. The chain joins TRBV29-1 to TRBJ1-1, with D possibly matching TRBD1 (5 bases). The sequencing here drew on PBMCs from the stem cell graft donor, taken from the stem cell graft. In DNA, the CDR3 is TGCAGCGTTATGGGTGACAGTACTGAAGCTTTCTTT. Protein sequence: CSVMGDSTEAFF.